This T cell receptor beta chain was captured in a study of molecular identifiers for immune sequencing clone quantification. V lost 6 bases, J lost 0 bases, and 18 bases lay in between. CDR3 length equals 18 residues. This clonotype was counted many times. Its antigen remains unidentified. TCRdb redid the calling of the PCR reads with MiXCR, one entry per CDR3 protein. The repertoire holds approximately 670,000 distinct CDR3 sequences, with about 20% as singletons. The study's findings and limits: Underestimated sizes of highly expanded clones could result from identical TCR molecules that share a barcode. Whereas clones above 20 RNA copies held under 1% of naive-cell molecules, they held over 97% of effector molecules. Spiked Jurkat TCR RNA from one cell was reportedly detectable among some 930,000 naive cells.

In the sort, naive CD8 T cells were defined as CD8+CD4-CCR7+CD45RA+. The gene calls are TRBV12-3 or TRBV12-4 and TRBJ2-6; possible D gene TRBD1, 6 bases. This clonotype was obtained from a human donor in good health. Some libraries in this study had Jurkat cell RNA spiked in. The sample comprised naive CD8+ T cells from blood, with Jurkat cell RNA spiked in. Regarding subset: FACS-sorted CD8+CD4-CCR7+CD45RA+ naive T cells. For the CDR3, the DNA is TGTGCCAGCAGAGGGGACATCCCTTACCCCTCTGGGGCCAACGTCCTGACTTTC. Translating it yields CASRGDIPYPSGANVLTF.